These T cell receptor beta chains were read from a single sample in a study of identical twins. TCRdb ran MiXCR on the 5' RACE reads and lists one entry per CDR3 protein. The sample carries around 510,000 distinct CDR3 sequences, 13% to 15% recorded once. These data also formed part of another study, on yellow fever vaccine responses in identical twins.

Sample: CD4+ T cells sorted from blood. The receptors were gathered from a young woman in good health. The CDR3 runs from the conserved cysteine through the conserved F or W. The order of the fields is D gene, clone size, V gene, J gene, CDR3 protein, CDR3 DNA. The D gene is left open where the match is weak. Not all rows give a size; the values are once, few, many and, for expanded clones, a class.

NA	NA	TRBV7-2	TRBJ2-3	CASSFGRGTDTQYF	TGTGCCAGCAGTTTCGGACGGGGAACAGATACGCAGTATTTT
TRBD1	NA	TRBV3-1	TRBJ2-3	CTFSSGRGGLKSTDTQYF	TGTACCTTCAGCTCGGGAAGAGGGGGCCTCAAGTCCACAGATACGCAGTATTTT
TRBD1	many	TRBV28	TRBJ2-2	CASSTGDSNTGELFF	TGTGCCAGCAGTACAGGGGATTCGAACACCGGGGAGCTGTTTTTT
NA	many	TRBV25-1	TRBJ1-3	CASSEERSGNTIYF	TGTGCCAGCAGTGAAGAACGCTCTGGAAACACCATATATTTT
NA	few	TRBV11-2	TRBJ2-7	CASRMGGNAYEQYF	TGTGCCAGCAGGATGGGGGGAAACGCCTACGAGCAGTACTTC
NA	NA	TRBV20-1	TRBJ2-5	CSARELAETQYF	TGCAGTGCTAGAGAGCTCGCCGAGACCCAGTACTTC
TRBD1	NA	TRBV20-1	TRBJ1-4	CSASGGQKNEKLFF	TGCAGTGCTAGCGGGGGACAGAAGAATGAAAAACTGTTTTTT
NA	NA	TRBV2	TRBJ1-5	CASSGGDNQPQHF	TGTGCCAGCAGTGGCGGGGACAATCAGCCCCAGCATTTT
TRBD2	few	TRBV11-2	TRBJ2-3	CASSLECGRPSSTDTQYF	TGTGCCAGCAGCTTAGAGTGCGGGAGGCCTTCTAGCACAGATACGCAGTATTTT
TRBD2	few	TRBV7-2	TRBJ2-5	CASSFGLGETQYF	TGTGCCAGCAGCTTCGGACTAGGAGAGACCCAGTACTTC
NA	NA	TRBV5-6	TRBJ2-5	CASSSSEGTPYF	TGTGCCAGCAGCTCCTCGGAAGGGACCCCGTACTTC
TRBD2	many	TRBV5-1	TRBJ2-2	CASSLRTSGTYTGELFF	TGCGCCAGCAGCCTCCGGACTAGCGGGACCTACACCGGGGAGCTGTTTTTT
NA	few	TRBV2	TRBJ2-1	CASSRTPPSNEQFF	TGTGCCAGCAGTAGGACTCCGCCCTCCAATGAGCAGTTCTTC
NA	NA	TRBV6-2/TRBV6-3	TRBJ2-7	CASSYSGKTWEQYF	TGTGCCAGCAGTTATTCCGGGAAGACGTGGGAGCAGTACTTC
TRBD2	many	TRBV7-2	TRBJ2-3	CASSLTGGTDTQYF	TGTGCCAGCAGCTTAACGGGAGGGACAGATACGCAGTATTTT
NA	NA	TRBV4-3	TRBJ2-5	CASSQPPRQDEETQYF	TGCGCCAGCAGCCAACCTCCTCGACAGGACGAAGAGACCCAGTACTTC
TRBD1	NA	TRBV5-6	TRBJ1-1	CASSGLGTANTEAFF	TGTGCCAGCAGCGGACTGGGGACAGCGAACACTGAAGCTTTCTTT
TRBD1	NA	TRBV12-3/TRBV12-4	TRBJ2-7	CASSSGQGVGIYEQYF	TGTGCCAGCAGTTCGGGACAGGGGGTGGGGATCTACGAGCAGTACTTC
NA	once	TRBV20-1	TRBJ2-7	CSAREGEVPYEQYF	TGCAGTGCTAGAGAAGGGGAAGTCCCATACGAGCAGTACTTC
NA	NA	TRBV30	TRBJ2-1	CAWTGSSYNEQFF	TGTGCCTGGACAGGGAGCTCCTACAATGAGCAGTTCTTC
TRBD2	NA	TRBV11-2	TRBJ2-1	CASSRYLAGPYNEQFF	TGTGCCAGCAGCAGATACCTAGCGGGCCCATACAATGAGCAGTTCTTC
TRBD1	many	TRBV12-3/TRBV12-4	TRBJ1-4	CASSGDRGGEKLFF	TGTGCCAGCAGTGGAGACAGGGGAGGCGAAAAACTGTTTTTT
NA	few	TRBV7-2	TRBJ2-7	CASSLTDRLSPEQYF	TGTGCCAGCAGCTTGACTGACAGGTTAAGTCCCGAGCAGTACTTC
NA	few	TRBV7-2	TRBJ1-1	CASSPSVGRHTEAFF	TGTGCCAGCAGCCCTTCGGTAGGGAGGCACACTGAAGCTTTCTTT
NA	NA	TRBV27	TRBJ1-6	CASSPAGGSGNSPLHF	TGTGCCAGCAGTCCAGCGGGTGGGTCAGGGAATTCACCCCTCCACTTT
TRBD2	once	TRBV28	TRBJ2-1	CASSLFSLAGLNEQFF	TGTGCCAGCAGCCTCTTTAGCCTAGCGGGCCTAAATGAGCAGTTCTTC
NA	NA	TRBV7-2	TRBJ2-7	CASSLPSTGYEQYF	TGTGCCAGCAGCTTGCCCTCCACCGGTTACGAGCAGTACTTC
NA	few	TRBV29-1	TRBJ1-2	CSVALRYGLGGYTF	TGCAGCGTTGCATTGCGGTACGGCCTTGGGGGCTACACCTTC
NA	NA	TRBV25-1	TRBJ2-7	CASSPNPGYEQYF	TGTGCCAGCAGTCCGAACCCGGGCTACGAGCAGTACTTC
NA	few	TRBV6-5	TRBJ2-7	CASQGGYEQYF	TGTGCCAGCCAGGGGGGGTACGAGCAGTACTTC
NA	many	TRBV12-3/TRBV12-4	TRBJ1-5	CASSLGRGGMRSNQPQHF	TGTGCCAGCAGTCTGGGGAGGGGGGGCATGAGGAGCAATCAGCCCCAGCATTTT
NA	NA	TRBV3-1	TRBJ1-5	CASSQGAIQPQHF	TGTGCCAGCAGCCAGGGGGCTATTCAGCCCCAGCATTTT
TRBD2	NA	TRBV18	TRBJ2-1	CASSPAGGGRIYNEQFF	TGTGCCAGCTCACCGGCTGGGGGGGGGAGAATTTACAATGAGCAGTTCTTC
NA	many	TRBV4-2	TRBJ2-2	CASSQEANTGELFF	TGTGCCAGCAGCCAAGAAGCGAACACCGGGGAGCTGTTTTTT
NA	few	TRBV11-1	TRBJ2-2	CASSLIQNTGELFF	TGTGCCAGCAGCTTAATACAGAACACCGGGGAGCTGTTTTTT
NA	many	TRBV6-2/TRBV6-3	TRBJ2-1	CASSYRRGGPVNEQFF	TGTGCCAGCAGTTACAGGAGAGGGGGGCCTGTGAATGAGCAGTTCTTC
NA	NA	TRBV28	TRBJ1-5	CASSFPLEGQPQHF	TGTGCCAGCAGTTTCCCGTTGGAGGGACAGCCCCAGCATTTT
NA	many	TRBV7-2	TRBJ2-1	CASRRSQYNEQFF	TGTGCCAGCCGCAGGTCCCAATACAATGAGCAGTTCTTC
NA	NA	TRBV20-1	TRBJ2-1	CSARPRYNEQFF	TGCAGTGCTAGACCGCGGTACAATGAGCAGTTCTTC
TRBD1	few	TRBV19	TRBJ1-1	CASSATGGKTEAFF	TGTGCCAGTAGTGCGACAGGGGGCAAGACTGAAGCTTTCTTT
TRBD1	NA	TRBV5-1	TRBJ2-5	CASSRPRTGIETQYF	TGCGCCAGCAGCCGACCCCGGACAGGGATAGAGACCCAGTACTTC
NA	many	TRBV7-2	TRBJ2-3	CASTRNWGRGQNTQYF	TGTGCCAGCACCAGAAATTGGGGCAGGGGTCAGAATACGCAGTATTTT
TRBD1	many	TRBV20-1	TRBJ1-5	CSATRQGAGNQPQHF	TGCAGTGCTACTAGACAGGGGGCTGGCAATCAGCCCCAGCATTTT